Listed below are T cell receptor beta chains from one sample, sequenced in a study of T cells in Graves' hyperthyroidism and ophthalmopathy. MiXCR, run by TCRdb on the multiplex PCR reads, gives a single entry per CDR3 protein. The sample lists about 400,000 distinct CDR3 sequences; 11% to 15% were seen once. Sequencing was carried out using blood. The receptors come from a man aged 50-60 years with Graves' ophthalmopathy. Each CDR3 is given without its conserved first and last residue. The order of the fields is V gene, J gene, clone size, CDR3 protein. Clone sizes are given selectively: once, few, many, or a class where the clone is expanded.

TRBV6-1,TRBJ2-3,few,ASSGGDVSSTDTQY
TRBV7-9,TRBJ1-5,NA,ASSLSHNQPQH
TRBV4-1,TRBJ2-7,few,ASSQLGAYEQY
TRBV30,TRBJ1-2,many,AWTGGNYGYT
TRBV5-5,TRBJ2-5,NA,ASSSRATGTQETQY
TRBV3-1,TRBJ2-7,many,ASSLAGMSYEQY
TRBV19,TRBJ2-1,NA,ASSIDRRRGFYNEQF
TRBV30,TRBJ2-7,many,AWSVPPGQGANYEQY
TRBV2,TRBJ2-3,many,ASSPFSGLADRTDTQY
TRBV5-1,TRBJ1-1,many,ASSFDGTMNTEAF
TRBV12-3/TRBV12-4,TRBJ1-2,many,ASNSGYGYT
TRBV20-1,TRBJ2-3,many,SARGSGATDTQY
TRBV14,TRBJ2-3,NA,ASSQTFWGTDTQY
TRBV5-1,TRBJ2-1,many,ASSFPSGRAAYNEQF
TRBV9,TRBJ2-1,few,ASSSHPGPGNEQF
TRBV5-1,TRBJ1-1,many,ASSAAGGETEAF
TRBV25-1,TRBJ2-1,few,ASSEWSGSGNEQF
TRBV6-1,TRBJ1-1,NA,ASSASGAKEAF
TRBV14,TRBJ1-1,few,ASSQVGQGAF
TRBV20-1,TRBJ2-5,many,SAVLAGGLETQY
TRBV10-3,TRBJ1-6,NA,AASGTSIHNSPLH
TRBV18,TRBJ1-3,NA,ASSPGQASSGNTIY
TRBV28,TRBJ2-1,many,ASSSRPGRERTNEQF
TRBV6-1,TRBJ1-1,many,ASRGTRGTEAF
TRBV5-1,TRBJ2-7,many,ASSLEAGSGSRNEQY